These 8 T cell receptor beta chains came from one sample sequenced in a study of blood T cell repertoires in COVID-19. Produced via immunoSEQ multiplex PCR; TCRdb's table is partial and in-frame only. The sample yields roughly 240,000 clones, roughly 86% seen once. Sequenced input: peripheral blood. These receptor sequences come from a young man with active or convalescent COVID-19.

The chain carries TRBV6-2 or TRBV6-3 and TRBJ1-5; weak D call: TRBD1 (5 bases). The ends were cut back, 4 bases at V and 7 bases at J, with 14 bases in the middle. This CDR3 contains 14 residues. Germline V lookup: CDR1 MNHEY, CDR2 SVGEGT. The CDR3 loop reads CASSWGGIRQPQHF. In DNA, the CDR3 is TGTGCCAGCAGTTGGGGGGGAATTCGGCAGCCCCAGCATTTT.

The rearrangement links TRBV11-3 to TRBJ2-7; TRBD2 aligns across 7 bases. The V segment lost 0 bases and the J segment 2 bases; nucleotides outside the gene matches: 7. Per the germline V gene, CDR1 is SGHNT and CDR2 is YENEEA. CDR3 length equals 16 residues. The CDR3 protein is CASSLEVAAGTYEQYF. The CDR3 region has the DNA TGTGCCAGCAGCTTAGAGGTGGCAGCGGGAACCTACGAGCAGTACTTC.

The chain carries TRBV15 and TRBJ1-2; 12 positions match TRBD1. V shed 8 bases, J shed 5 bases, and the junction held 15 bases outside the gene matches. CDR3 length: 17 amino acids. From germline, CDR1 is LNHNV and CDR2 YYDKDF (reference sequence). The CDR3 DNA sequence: TGTGCCACCCGTCTCGGGACAGGGGGCTTTAACCCGTATGGCTACACCTTC. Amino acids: CATRLGTGGFNPYGYTF. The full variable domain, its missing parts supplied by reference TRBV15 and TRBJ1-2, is DAMVIQNPRYQVTQFGKPVTLSCSQTLNHNVMYWYQQKSSQAPKLLFHYYDKDFNNEADTPDNFQSRRPNTSFCFLDIRSPGLGDTAMYLCATRLGTGGFNPYGYTFGSGTRLTVV.

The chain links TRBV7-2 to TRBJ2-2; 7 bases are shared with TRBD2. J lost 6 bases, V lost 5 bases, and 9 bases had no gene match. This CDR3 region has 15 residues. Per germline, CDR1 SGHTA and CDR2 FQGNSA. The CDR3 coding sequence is TGTGCCAGCAGCAAGATTTTAGCGGGCCCCGGGGAGCTGTTTTTT. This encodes CASSKILAGPGELFF.

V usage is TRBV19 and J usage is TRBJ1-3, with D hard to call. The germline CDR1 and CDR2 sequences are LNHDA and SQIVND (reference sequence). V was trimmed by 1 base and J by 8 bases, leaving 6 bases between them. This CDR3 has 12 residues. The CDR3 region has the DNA TGTGCCAGTAGTATAGCCCGGGACACCATATATTTT. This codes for CASSIARDTIYF.

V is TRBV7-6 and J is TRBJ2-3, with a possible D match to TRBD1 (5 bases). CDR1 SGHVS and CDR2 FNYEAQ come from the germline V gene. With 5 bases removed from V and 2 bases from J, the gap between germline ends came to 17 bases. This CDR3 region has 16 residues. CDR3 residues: CASSMLVGPPTDTQYF. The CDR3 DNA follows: TGTGCCAGCAGCATGCTGGTGGGGCCACCCACAGATACGCAGTATTTT.

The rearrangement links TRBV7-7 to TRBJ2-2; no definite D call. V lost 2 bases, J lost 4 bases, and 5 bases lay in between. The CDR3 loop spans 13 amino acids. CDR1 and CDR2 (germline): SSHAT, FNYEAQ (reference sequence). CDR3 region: CASSLRGTGELFF. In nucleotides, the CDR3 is TGTGCCAGCAGCTTACGCGGCACCGGGGAGCTGTTTTTT. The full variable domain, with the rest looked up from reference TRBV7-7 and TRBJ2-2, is GAGVSQSPRYKVTKRGQDVTLRCDPISSHATLYWYQQALGQGPEFLTYFNYEAQPDKSGLPSDRFSAERPEGSISTLTIQRTEQRDSAMYRCASSLRGTGELFFGEGSRLTVL.

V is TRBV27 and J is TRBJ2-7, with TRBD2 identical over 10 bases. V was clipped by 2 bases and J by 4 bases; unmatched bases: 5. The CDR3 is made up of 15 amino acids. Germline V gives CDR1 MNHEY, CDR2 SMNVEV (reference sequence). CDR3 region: CASSLNPSGSYEQYF. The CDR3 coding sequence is TGTGCCAGCAGTTTAAACCCTAGCGGGAGTTACGAGCAGTACTTC.